These T cell receptor beta chains were read from a single sample in a study of sequential checkpoint blockade in melanoma. TCRdb keeps only in-frame clones here, not all; method: immunoSEQ multiplex PCR. Here the sample spans around 10,000 clones, 73% being singletons. This material consisted of CD8+ T cells sorted from blood (inferred from file names), taken from a patient given nivolumab and ipilimumab in sequence. Receptors were obtained from a human donor with melanoma. The conserved cysteine and the conserved F or W are not part of the CDR3 here.

TRBJ2-3	TRBV6-4	ASSHSGLADTQY
TRBJ1-5	TRBV6-6	ASRNGINQPQH
TRBJ1-3	TRBV5-1	ASSPTGTGDPGNTIY
TRBJ2-1	TRBV7-3	ASSLMASGVNEQF
TRBJ1-5	TRBV5-6	ASSYGTASGQPQH
TRBJ2-1	TRBV7-9	ASSLGGGKGQF
NA	TRBV7-9	ASSFDPLTGSSYEQY
TRBJ2-7	TRBV4-3	ASSQEAGRAAYEQY
TRBJ1-1	TRBV11-3	ASSLVGGNTEAF
TRBJ1-2	TRBV11-2	ASSLVSLPGNYGYT
TRBJ2-5	TRBV6-5	ASSYGIAGDQETQY
TRBJ1-3	TRBV29-1	SVDTKGTIY
TRBJ2-5	TRBV9	ASSRALGGETQY
TRBJ1-5	TRBV6-5	ASRPLNGRNQPQH
TRBJ2-1	TRBV11-2	ASSLGGGEQF
TRBJ2-7	TRBV7-2	ASSQTRSYEQY
TRBJ1-3	TRBV5-6	ASSLGQAGNTIY
TRBJ1-5	TRBV7-6	ASSPDPDRPNSNQPQH
TRBJ2-5	TRBV5-1	ASSFAINTKETQY
NA	TRBV5-6	ASSFGETYEQY
TRBJ2-7	TRBV7-8	ASSLFQGPSYEQY
TRBJ2-7	TRBV14	ASSLRGGFDEQY
TRBJ1-1	TRBV6-5	ASSSPGTGKTEAF
TRBJ2-7	TRBV7-9	ASSRTGTYEQY
TRBJ1-2	TRBV5-1	ASSVAQGAHPEGYT
TRBJ2-1	TRBV5-3	ARSLCFGTGNYNEQF
TRBJ2-7	TRBV5-1	ASSQKGGSTYEQY
TRBJ1-2	TRBV9	ASSAGGQGANYGYT
TRBJ2-1	TRBV6-5	ASSSRTGLLNEQF